Listed below are T cell receptor beta chains from one sample, sequenced in a study of cytomegalovirus exposure and HLA in healthy donors. The repertoire was sequenced with immunoSEQ multiplex PCR; TCRdb's copy has only in-frame clones and lacks some. The sample yields around 130,000 clones, around four fifths seen once. Material: PBMCs. The receptors were gathered from a woman aged 40-49 years in good health and CMV-seropositive. The CDR3 runs from the conserved cysteine through the conserved F or W. The order of the fields is V gene, D gene, clone size, J gene, CDR3 protein, CDR3 DNA. D genes are given only for firm matches. Clone size is not always given. Where it is, it says once, few, many or a class for expanded clones.

V gene: TRBV6-5
D gene: TRBD1
clone size: NA
J gene: TRBJ2-7
CDR3 protein: CASSTLDRVAYEQYF
CDR3 DNA: TGTGCCAGCAGTACTCTGGACAGGGTCGCCTACGAGCAGTACTTC

V gene: TRBV6-5
D gene: NA
clone size: NA
J gene: TRBJ1-2
CDR3 protein: CASSRRGGGYGYTF
CDR3 DNA: TGTGCCAGCAGTCGGAGGGGCGGGGGCTATGGCTACACCTTC

V gene: TRBV11-2
D gene: NA
clone size: NA
J gene: TRBJ2-2
CDR3 protein: CASKGGTGELFF
CDR3 DNA: TGTGCCAGCAAAGGGGGCACCGGGGAGCTGTTTTTT

V gene: TRBV10-3
D gene: NA
clone size: NA
J gene: TRBJ2-3
CDR3 protein: CAISDTSGRADTQYF
CDR3 DNA: TGTGCCATCAGTGATACCAGCGGAAGGGCAGATACGCAGTATTTT

V gene: TRBV21-1
D gene: NA
clone size: NA
J gene: TRBJ2-3
CDR3 protein: CASSGASGYLTDTQYF
CDR3 DNA: TGTGCCAGCAGCGGGGCTAGCGGCTATCTCACAGATACGCAGTATTTT

V gene: TRBV30
D gene: TRBD1
clone size: once
J gene: TRBJ1-5
CDR3 protein: CAWSRDRGPYSNQPQHF
CDR3 DNA: TGTGCCTGGAGTCGGGACAGAGGTCCATATAGCAATCAGCCCCAGCATTTT

V gene: TRBV7-3
D gene: NA
clone size: NA
J gene: TRBJ2-2
CDR3 protein: CATRLGRENTGELFF
CDR3 DNA: TGTGCCACCCGTCTGGGGCGGGAGAACACCGGGGAGCTGTTTTTT

V gene: TRBV7-2
D gene: NA
clone size: NA
J gene: TRBJ2-4
CDR3 protein: CASSLGSGWGNIQYF
CDR3 DNA: TGTGCCAGCAGCTTAGGTAGCGGCTGGGGGAACATTCAGTACTTC

V gene: TRBV5-6
D gene: NA
clone size: NA
J gene: TRBJ2-7
CDR3 protein: CASSSLTQGIYEQYF
CDR3 DNA: TGTGCCAGCAGCTCCCTAACACAGGGTATCTACGAGCAGTACTTC

V gene: TRBV28
D gene: NA
clone size: NA
J gene: TRBJ1-2
CDR3 protein: CASRDFAISLNYGYTF
CDR3 DNA: TGTGCCAGTCGCGATTTCGCCATATCGCTTAACTATGGCTACACCTTC

V gene: TRBV4-3
D gene: NA
clone size: NA
J gene: TRBJ2-7
CDR3 protein: CASSQDLGGVYEQYF
CDR3 DNA: TGCGCCAGCAGCCAAGATCTTGGCGGCGTCTACGAGCAGTACTTC

V gene: TRBV7-2
D gene: TRBD2
clone size: NA
J gene: TRBJ2-7
CDR3 protein: CASSSDSYGGSYEQYF
CDR3 DNA: TGTGCCAGCAGCTCCGACTCCTACGGGGGGTCCTACGAGCAGTACTTC

V gene: TRBV30
D gene: TRBD2
clone size: few
J gene: TRBJ2-7
CDR3 protein: CAWSGTEGTSPGWGQYF
CDR3 DNA: TGTGCCTGGAGTGGAACCGAGGGGACTAGCCCGGGATGGGGGCAGTACTTC

V gene: TRBV7-9
D gene: TRBD1
clone size: NA
J gene: TRBJ1-1
CDR3 protein: CASSLASQGTEAFF
CDR3 DNA: TGTGCCAGCAGCTTAGCATCACAGGGGACTGAAGCTTTCTTT

V gene: TRBV29-1
D gene: TRBD1
clone size: NA
J gene: TRBJ1-6
CDR3 protein: CSVRKGADSPLHF
CDR3 DNA: TGCAGCGTTCGGAAGGGGGCGGATTCACCCCTCCACTTT

V gene: TRBV29-1
D gene: NA
clone size: NA
J gene: TRBJ1-5
CDR3 protein: CSVGENSNQPQHF
CDR3 DNA: TGCAGCGTAGGGGAAAATAGCAATCAGCCCCAGCATTTT

V gene: TRBV19
D gene: TRBD1
clone size: NA
J gene: TRBJ1-4
CDR3 protein: CASKTGQGNEKLFF
CDR3 DNA: TGTGCCAGTAAGACGGGACAGGGGAATGAAAAACTGTTTTTT

V gene: TRBV18
D gene: NA
clone size: NA
J gene: TRBJ1-1
CDR3 protein: CASSPEGTEAFF
CDR3 DNA: TGTGCCAGCTCACCTGAGGGAACTGAAGCTTTCTTT

V gene: TRBV15
D gene: TRBD2
clone size: NA
J gene: TRBJ2-1
CDR3 protein: CATSKGVAGSFSEQFF
CDR3 DNA: TGTGCCACCAGCAAGGGAGTAGCGGGATCATTCTCGGAGCAGTTCTTC

V gene: TRBV2
D gene: NA
clone size: NA
J gene: TRBJ2-7
CDR3 protein: CASSFSYEQYF
CDR3 DNA: TGTGCCAGCAGTTTCTCCTACGAGCAGTACTTC

V gene: TRBV7-2
D gene: TRBD1
clone size: NA
J gene: TRBJ2-2
CDR3 protein: CASSHRTGGGELFF
CDR3 DNA: TGTGCCAGCAGCCACCGGACAGGGGGCGGGGAGCTGTTTTTT

V gene: TRBV27
D gene: TRBD1
clone size: few
J gene: TRBJ2-2
CDR3 protein: CASSQGTENTGELFF
CDR3 DNA: TGTGCCAGCAGTCAAGGGACAGAGAACACCGGGGAGCTGTTTTTT

V gene: TRBV6-4
D gene: NA
clone size: NA
J gene: TRBJ2-7
CDR3 protein: CASSDPPPGSLYEQYF
CDR3 DNA: TGTGCCAGCAGTGACCCTCCCCCGGGATCTTTATACGAGCAGTACTTC

V gene: TRBV28
D gene: TRBD1
clone size: NA
J gene: TRBJ1-4
CDR3 protein: CASSLQGLNEKLFF
CDR3 DNA: TGTGCCAGCAGCCTACAGGGGCTTAATGAAAAACTGTTTTTT

V gene: TRBV6-6
D gene: TRBD1
clone size: NA
J gene: TRBJ1-1
CDR3 protein: CASSETGVGTEAFF
CDR3 DNA: TGTGCCAGCAGTGAGACAGGGGTGGGCACTGAAGCTTTCTTT

V gene: TRBV13
D gene: NA
clone size: NA
J gene: TRBJ1-1
CDR3 protein: CASSPNGSPGGTEAFF
CDR3 DNA: TGTGCCAGCAGCCCCAATGGGTCTCCGGGAGGGACTGAAGCTTTCTTT

V gene: TRBV28
D gene: TRBD1
clone size: NA
J gene: TRBJ1-2
CDR3 protein: CASSRGQGANYGYTF
CDR3 DNA: TGTGCCAGCAGCCGCGGACAGGGGGCCAACTATGGCTACACCTTC

V gene: TRBV5-1
D gene: TRBD1
clone size: NA
J gene: TRBJ1-1
CDR3 protein: CASSLGGTGMNTEAFF
CDR3 DNA: TGCGCCAGCAGCTTGGGTGGGACAGGGATGAACACTGAAGCTTTCTTT

V gene: TRBV6-5
D gene: TRBD1
clone size: NA
J gene: TRBJ1-1
CDR3 protein: CASSLTGTVPPEAFF
CDR3 DNA: TGTGCCAGCAGTTTAACCGGGACAGTGCCTCCTGAAGCTTTCTTT

V gene: TRBV21-1
D gene: NA
clone size: NA
J gene: TRBJ1-2
CDR3 protein: CASSSPGHRCGYTF
CDR3 DNA: TGTGCCAGCAGCTCACCGGGACACAGGTGCGGCTACACCTTC

V gene: TRBV7-3
D gene: NA
clone size: NA
J gene: TRBJ1-1
CDR3 protein: CASSLDSNTEAFF
CDR3 DNA: TGTGCCAGCAGCCTAGACTCGAACACTGAAGCTTTCTTT

V gene: TRBV7-8
D gene: NA
clone size: NA
J gene: TRBJ1-1
CDR3 protein: CASSLDPGYTEAFF
CDR3 DNA: TGTGCCAGCAGCTTAGATCCGGGATACACTGAAGCTTTCTTT

V gene: TRBV6-6
D gene: NA
clone size: NA
J gene: TRBJ1-1
CDR3 protein: CASSYSSGAVAEAFF
CDR3 DNA: TGTGCCAGCAGTTACTCGAGTGGGGCCGTAGCTGAAGCTTTCTTT

V gene: TRBV11-1
D gene: NA
clone size: NA
J gene: TRBJ1-1
CDR3 protein: CASSLAAGAGTEAFF
CDR3 DNA: TGTGCCAGCAGCTTAGCGGCGGGAGCGGGCACTGAAGCTTTCTTT

V gene: TRBV6-1
D gene: TRBD1
clone size: NA
J gene: TRBJ1-4
CDR3 protein: CAIPRQGGEKLFF
CDR3 DNA: TGTGCCATCCCCCGACAGGGTGGTGAAAAACTGTTTTTT

V gene: TRBV4-1
D gene: TRBD2
clone size: NA
J gene: TRBJ2-3
CDR3 protein: CASSQAGGGSTDTQYF
CDR3 DNA: TGCGCCAGCAGCCAAGCCGGGGGAGGGAGCACAGATACGCAGTATTTT

V gene: TRBV28
D gene: NA
clone size: NA
J gene: TRBJ1-4
CDR3 protein: CASRELGEKLFF
CDR3 DNA: TGTGCCAGCCGGGAGTTGGGTGAAAAACTGTTTTTT

V gene: TRBV7-2
D gene: NA
clone size: NA
J gene: TRBJ1-3
CDR3 protein: CASSRRGTSTIYF
CDR3 DNA: TGTGCCAGCAGCCGTAGGGGGACCTCCACCATATATTTT

V gene: TRBV19
D gene: TRBD2
clone size: few
J gene: TRBJ2-5
CDR3 protein: CASIGSASGQETQYF
CDR3 DNA: TGTGCCAGTATTGGTTCTGCTAGCGGCCAAGAGACCCAGTACTTC

V gene: TRBV5-1
D gene: NA
clone size: NA
J gene: TRBJ2-5
CDR3 protein: CASSPVGVSKETQYF
CDR3 DNA: TGCGCCAGCAGCCCTGTCGGGGTAAGCAAAGAGACCCAGTACTTC

V gene: TRBV6-5
D gene: TRBD1
clone size: NA
J gene: TRBJ1-4
CDR3 protein: CASSYGTGGNEKLFF
CDR3 DNA: TGTGCCAGCAGTTATGGGACAGGGGGCAACGAAAAACTGTTTTTT

V gene: TRBV7-3
D gene: TRBD2
clone size: NA
J gene: TRBJ2-5
CDR3 protein: CASSLTGVAGGSQETQYF
CDR3 DNA: TGTGCCAGCAGCTTAACCGGCGTAGCGGGGGGGTCCCAAGAGACCCAGTACTTC

V gene: TRBV30
D gene: NA
clone size: NA
J gene: TRBJ1-5
CDR3 protein: CAWRSRSFGDQPQHF
CDR3 DNA: TGTGCCTGGAGATCAAGGAGCTTTGGCGATCAGCCCCAGCATTTT

V gene: TRBV2
D gene: NA
clone size: few
J gene: TRBJ1-3
CDR3 protein: CASSERGTSRGNTIYF
CDR3 DNA: TGTGCCAGCAGTGAGAGGGGGACATCGCGGGGAAACACCATATATTTT

V gene: TRBV9
D gene: NA
clone size: NA
J gene: TRBJ1-6
CDR3 protein: CASSAGMAANSPLHF
CDR3 DNA: TGTGCCAGCAGCGCAGGTATGGCAGCCAATTCACCCCTCCACTTT

V gene: TRBV12-5
D gene: NA
clone size: NA
J gene: TRBJ1-5
CDR3 protein: CASGLTETGDDSNQPQHF
CDR3 DNA: TGTGCTAGTGGTTTGACCGAGACGGGAGACGATAGCAATCAGCCCCAGCATTTT

V gene: TRBV5-5
D gene: TRBD1
clone size: NA
J gene: TRBJ2-2
CDR3 protein: CASSLQGQANTGELFF
CDR3 DNA: TGTGCTAGCAGCTTACAGGGACAGGCGAACACCGGGGAGCTGTTTTTT

V gene: TRBV9
D gene: TRBD2
clone size: few
J gene: TRBJ2-2
CDR3 protein: CASSPRRTSGRNGELFF
CDR3 DNA: TGTGCCAGCAGCCCCCGTCGGACTAGCGGGAGGAACGGGGAGCTGTTTTTT

V gene: TRBV28
D gene: NA
clone size: NA
J gene: TRBJ1-1
CDR3 protein: CASSPPGRGAFF
CDR3 DNA: TGTGCCAGCAGTCCACCAGGGAGGGGCGCTTTCTTT

V gene: TRBV7-8
D gene: TRBD1
clone size: few
J gene: TRBJ1-3
CDR3 protein: CASSFGTERNTIYF
CDR3 DNA: TGTGCCAGCAGCTTTGGGACAGAGCGAAACACCATATATTTT

V gene: TRBV19
D gene: TRBD2
clone size: NA
J gene: TRBJ2-3
CDR3 protein: CASSIDSGRSTDTQYF
CDR3 DNA: TGTGCCAGTAGTATCGATAGCGGGCGTAGCACAGATACGCAGTATTTT